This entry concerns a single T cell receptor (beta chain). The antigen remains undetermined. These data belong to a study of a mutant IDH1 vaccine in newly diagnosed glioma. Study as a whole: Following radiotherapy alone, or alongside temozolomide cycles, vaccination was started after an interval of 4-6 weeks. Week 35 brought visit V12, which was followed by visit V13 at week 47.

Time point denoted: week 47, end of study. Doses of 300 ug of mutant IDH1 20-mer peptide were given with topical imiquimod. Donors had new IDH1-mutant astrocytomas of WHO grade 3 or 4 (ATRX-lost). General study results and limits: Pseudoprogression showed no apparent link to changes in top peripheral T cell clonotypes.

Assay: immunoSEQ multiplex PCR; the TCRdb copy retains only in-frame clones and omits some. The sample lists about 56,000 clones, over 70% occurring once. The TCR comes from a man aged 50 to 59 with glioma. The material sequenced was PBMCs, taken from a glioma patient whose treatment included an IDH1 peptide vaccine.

In DNA form, the CDR3 reads TGCGCCAGCAGCGATTCCCCGGGTTTGAACACTGAAGCTTTCTTT. It encodes CASSDSPGLNTEAFF. The rearrangement uses TRBV5-1 and TRBJ1-1; D remains unclear. Germline CDR1 reads SGHRS; CDR2 reads YFSETQ. V was cut by 4 bases and J by 0 bases, with 13 bases left in between. The CDR3 is 15 residues long.